This section outlines one TCR beta chain sequence together with its context. The sample originates from a study of CD8+CD57+ T cells in acquired aplastic anemia. The template used for profiling TCR beta VDJ and CDR3 was genomic DNA. Each CDR3 protein gets one entry after TCRdb re-called the reads with MiXCR. The sample holds fewer than 100,000 distinct CDR3 sequences, more than 40% seen once. The CDR3 extends over 14 amino acids. Unmatched junction bases numbered 7, after V lost 7 bases and J lost 1 base. Germline CDR1 and CDR2: DFQATT and SNEGSKA (reference sequence). Sequencing input: sorted CD4+, CD8+, or CD8+CD57+ T cells (not recorded which) from PBMCs. This clonotype was obtained from a human donor in good health, serving as a control. The chain couples TRBV20-1 to TRBJ1-2; 9 bases are a match to TRBD1. CDR3 sequence: CSVPKGQGNYGYTF. The CDR3 DNA sequence: TGCAGTGTTCCTAAGGGACAGGGTAACTATGGCTACACCTTC.